This TCR beta chain was profiled in a study of OX40 agonist ivuxolimab in advanced cancers. The wider study: People in dose escalation had one of these cancers: hepatocellular carcinoma, melanoma, renal cell or head and neck cancer. Study-wide results and limits: The expanded peripheral T cells' antigen specificity was not determined. Dose levels from 0.1 to 3.0 mg/kg saw CD4+ and CD8+ blood T cells expand clonally by week 6. Expanded clones were, on average, more numerous in CD8+ T cells than in CD4+.

Data came from immunoSEQ multiplex PCR; TCRdb stores just in-frame clones and leaves some out. The table lists about 45,000 clones, approximately 91% of them singletons. This CDR3 contains 13 residues. Germline loops: CDR1 SGHDT, CDR2 YYEEEE. V shed 3 bases and J shed 1 base, with 8 bases lying between them. About this clone: Its antigen is unknown. Other DNA sequences in this specimen translate into the identical CDR3.

The sample here was CD4+ or CD8+ T cells sorted from blood, taken in a trial of the OX40 agonist ivuxolimab. The TCR sequence derives from an adult with an advanced solid tumor such as melanoma, head and neck, liver or kidney cancer. The chain has TRBV5-6 and TRBJ2-7; D unresolved. The CDR3 DNA reads as TGTGCCAGCAGCTCCGGTGGTTCCTACGAGCAGTACTTC. This codes for CASSSGGSYEQYF.